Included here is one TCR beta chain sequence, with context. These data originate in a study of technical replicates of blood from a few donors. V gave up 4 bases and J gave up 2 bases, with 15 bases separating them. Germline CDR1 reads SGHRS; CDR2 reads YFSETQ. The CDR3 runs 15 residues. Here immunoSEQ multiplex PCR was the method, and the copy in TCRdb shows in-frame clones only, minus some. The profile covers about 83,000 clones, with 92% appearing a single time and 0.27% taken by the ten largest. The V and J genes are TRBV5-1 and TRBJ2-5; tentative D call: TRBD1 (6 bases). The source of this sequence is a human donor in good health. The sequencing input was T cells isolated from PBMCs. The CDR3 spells CASSKDGQGQETQYF. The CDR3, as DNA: TGCGCCAGCAGCAAGGACGGCCAGGGGCAAGAGACCCAGTACTTC.